This is a list of T cell receptor beta chains from one sample in a study of shared clonotypes between healthy human individuals. Here immunoSEQ multiplex PCR was the method, and the copy in TCRdb shows in-frame clones only, minus some. Here the sample spans roughly 2,500,000 clones, 80% to 95% being singletons. Sequencing input: naive CD4+ T cells from PBMCs. These receptors were taken from a man aged 18 to 35 in good health. Some clones in this sample may be carry-over from other donors' samples. CDR3s include the opening cysteine and the closing phenylalanine or tryptophan. The D gene is left open where the match is weak. Clone size appears in some rows only: once, few, many, or a class for an expanded clone.

j_call d_call v_call clone_size cdr3_aa cdr3_nt
TRBJ2-2 NA TRBV15 NA CATSRPSRVGDTGELFF TGTGCCACCAGCAGGCCAAGTAGGGTCGGGGACACCGGGGAGCTGTTTTTT
TRBJ2-4 NA TRBV30 NA CAWSDGDIQYF TGTGCCTGGAGTGACGGGGACATTCAGTACTTC
TRBJ2-7 TRBD1 TRBV27 NA CASRLLRDRVHEQYF TGTGCCAGCAGACTCCTCCGGGACAGGGTTCACGAGCAGTACTTC
TRBJ2-1 TRBD2 TRBV4-3 NA CASSQVAGVYHEQFF TGCGCCAGCAGCCAAGTCGCGGGAGTCTACCATGAGCAGTTCTTC
TRBJ1-2 NA TRBV30 NA CACVQGFNYGYTF TGTGCCTGCGTACAGGGATTTAACTATGGCTACACCTTC
TRBJ2-5 NA TRBV7-3 NA CASSPGHSQETQYF TGTGCCAGCAGCCCCGGGCACAGCCAAGAGACCCAGTACTTC
TRBJ2-2 NA TRBV4-1 NA CASSRAGRQAGELFF TGCGCCAGCAGCCGGGCGGGAAGGCAGGCCGGGGAGCTGTTTTTT
TRBJ2-5 NA TRBV29-1 NA CSVGIGETQYF TGCAGCGTTGGGATAGGGGAGACCCAGTACTTC
TRBJ2-3 NA TRBV7-9 NA CASSLAGLDTQYF TGTGCCAGCAGCTTAGCTGGGTTGGATACGCAGTATTTT
TRBJ1-6 TRBD1 TRBV6-5 NA CASRTGVSPLHF TGTGCCAGCAGGACAGGGGTTTCACCCCTCCACTTT
TRBJ2-5 NA TRBV7-3 NA CASSLTPKETQYF TGTGCCAGCAGCTTAACGCCAAAAGAGACCCAGTACTTC
TRBJ2-7 NA TRBV6-5 NA CASSYSRSSYEQYF TGTGCCAGCAGTTACTCGCGCAGCTCCTACGAGCAGTACTTC
TRBJ2-5 TRBD2 TRBV7-6 NA CASSLGLAGGGQETQYF TGTGCCAGCAGCTTAGGGCTTGCGGGAGGCGGCCAGGAGACCCAGTACTTC
TRBJ1-5 NA TRBV28 few CASSRADQPQHF TGTGCCAGCAGTCGGGCGGATCAGCCCCAGCATTTT
TRBJ1-3 NA TRBV15 NA CATSLNIVSGNTIYF TGTGCCACCAGCCTAAACATAGTCTCTGGAAACACCATATATTTT
TRBJ1-5 TRBD1 TRBV18 NA CASGTGSNQPQHF TGTGCCAGCGGGACAGGGAGCAATCAGCCCCAGCATTTT
TRBJ2-7 NA TRBV11-1 NA CASSLGQYYEQYF TGTGCCAGCAGCTTGGGGCAGTACTACGAGCAGTACTTC
TRBJ1-5 NA TRBV6-1 NA CASSSLSSGQPQHF TGTGCCAGCAGCTCTTTAAGTTCCGGTCAGCCCCAGCATTTT
TRBJ2-3 NA TRBV28 NA CASTLGRNTDTQYF TGTGCCAGCACCCTGGGGCGAAACACAGATACGCAGTATTTT
TRBJ2-5 TRBD2 TRBV7-9 once CASSSVAGLRETQYF TGTGCCAGCAGCTCTGTAGCGGGGCTGAGGGAGACCCAGTACTTC
TRBJ2-7 TRBD2 TRBV14 NA CASSHPNSSGTRHEQYF TGTGCCAGCAGCCACCCGAATTCTAGCGGGACGCGTCACGAGCAGTACTTC
TRBJ1-4 TRBD1 TRBV6-5 once CASRGTGVANEKLFF TGTGCCAGCAGAGGGACAGGGGTTGCTAATGAAAAACTGTTTTTT
TRBJ2-7 NA TRBV7-9 NA CASSPGDRRSSYEQYF TGTGCCAGCAGCCCTGGTGATCGGAGAAGCTCCTACGAGCAGTACTTC
TRBJ2-7 TRBD2 TRBV7-3 NA CASSLQPTSGPYEQYF TGTGCCAGCAGCTTACAACCGACTAGCGGACCCTACGAGCAGTACTTC
TRBJ1-1 NA TRBV5-1 NA CASSFDSPAEAFF TGCGCCAGCAGCTTTGACAGCCCGGCTGAAGCTTTCTTT
TRBJ1-5 NA TRBV6-5 few CASSALSSQPQHF TGTGCCAGCAGCGCATTATCTAGTCAGCCCCAGCATTTT
TRBJ2-7 NA TRBV10-3 NA CAITSGLSYEQYF TGTGCCATCACCAGCGGCCTCTCCTACGAGCAGTACTTC
TRBJ2-3 NA TRBV6-5 NA CASSYVFAWDTQYF TGTGCCAGCAGTTATGTATTCGCCTGGGATACGCAGTATTTT
TRBJ1-2 NA TRBV7-8 NA CASSVYSGENGYTF TGTGCCAGCAGCGTATATTCAGGGGAAAATGGCTACACCTTC
TRBJ2-7 NA TRBV6-5 NA CASSYSSNSYEQYF TGTGCCAGCAGTTACTCAAGCAATTCCTACGAGCAGTACTTC
TRBJ1-1 NA TRBV19 NA CASSILGHMNTEAFF TGTGCCAGTAGCATTCTTGGACACATGAACACTGAAGCTTTCTTT
TRBJ2-7 NA TRBV7-9 NA CASSLVNRGSYEQYF TGTGCCAGCAGCTTAGTGAACCGGGGGTCCTACGAGCAGTACTTC
TRBJ1-2 NA TRBV6-6 NA CASSYSAGAYGYTF TGTGCCAGCAGTTACTCGGCAGGCGCCTATGGCTACACCTTC
TRBJ1-2 NA TRBV2 NA CASRERGYGYTF TGTGCCAGCAGGGAGAGGGGGTACGGCTACACCTTC
TRBJ2-7 NA TRBV11-3 NA CASSHRAELYEQYF TGTGCCAGCAGCCACAGAGCGGAGCTTTACGAGCAGTACTTC
TRBJ1-2 TRBD1 TRBV28 NA CASSLGGTATRGYGYTF TGTGCCAGCAGTTTAGGTGGGACAGCCACCAGGGGCTATGGCTACACCTTC
TRBJ1-2 NA TRBV28 NA CASTTIAEGGSGGYTF TGTGCCAGCACCACAATTGCGGAAGGGGGAAGCGGAGGCTACACCTTC
TRBJ1-1 NA TRBV19 NA CASSINGGTEAFF TGTGCCAGTAGTATTAATGGGGGCACTGAAGCTTTCTTT
TRBJ2-7 NA TRBV7-3 NA CASSLGATYEQYF TGTGCCAGCAGCTTAGGGGCGACTTACGAGCAGTACTTC
TRBJ2-5 NA TRBV18 NA CASSPGHQETQYF TGTGCCAGCTCACCCGGACACCAAGAGACCCAGTACTTC
TRBJ1-2 NA TRBV15 NA CATSSLQGGAGYTF TGTGCCACCAGCAGCTTACAGGGAGGAGCGGGCTACACCTTC
TRBJ1-2 NA TRBV5-5 NA CASSFNHALTHGYTF TGTGCCAGCAGCTTCAATCATGCACTCACTCATGGCTACACCTTC